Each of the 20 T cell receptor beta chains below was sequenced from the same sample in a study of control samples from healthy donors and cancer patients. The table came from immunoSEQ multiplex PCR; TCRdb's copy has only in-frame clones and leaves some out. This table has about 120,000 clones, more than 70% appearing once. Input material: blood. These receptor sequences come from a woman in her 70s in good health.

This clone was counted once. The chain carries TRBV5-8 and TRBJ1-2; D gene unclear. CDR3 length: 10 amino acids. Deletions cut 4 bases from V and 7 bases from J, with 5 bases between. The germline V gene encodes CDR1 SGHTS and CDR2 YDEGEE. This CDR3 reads CASSRAGYTF. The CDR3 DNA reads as TGTGCCAGCAGCCGGGCTGGCTACACCTTC.

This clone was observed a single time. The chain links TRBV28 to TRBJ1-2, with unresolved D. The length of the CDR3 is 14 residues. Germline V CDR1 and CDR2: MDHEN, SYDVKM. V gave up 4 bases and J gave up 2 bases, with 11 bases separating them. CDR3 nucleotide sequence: TGTGCCAGCAGTTCGGGCGGGATCAACTATGGCTACACCTTC. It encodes CASSSGGINYGYTF.

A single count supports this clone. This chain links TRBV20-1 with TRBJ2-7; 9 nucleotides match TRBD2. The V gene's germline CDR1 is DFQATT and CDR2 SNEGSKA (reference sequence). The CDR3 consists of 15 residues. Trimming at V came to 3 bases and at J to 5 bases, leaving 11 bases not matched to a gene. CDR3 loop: CSASAAGGSVHEQYF. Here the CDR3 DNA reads TGCAGTGCTAGTGCGGCGGGGGGGAGTGTCCACGAGCAGTACTTC.

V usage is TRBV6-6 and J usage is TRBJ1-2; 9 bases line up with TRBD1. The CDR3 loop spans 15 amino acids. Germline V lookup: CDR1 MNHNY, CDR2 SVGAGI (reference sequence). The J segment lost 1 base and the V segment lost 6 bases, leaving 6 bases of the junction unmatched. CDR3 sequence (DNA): TGTGCCAGCAGGACGGGACAGGGCTTTAACTATGGCTACACCTTC. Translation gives CASRTGQGFNYGYTF.

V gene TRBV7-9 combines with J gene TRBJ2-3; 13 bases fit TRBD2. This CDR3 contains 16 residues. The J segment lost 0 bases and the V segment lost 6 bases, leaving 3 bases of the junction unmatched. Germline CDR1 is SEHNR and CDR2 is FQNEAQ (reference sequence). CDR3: CASRMGLAGSTDTQYF. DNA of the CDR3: TGTGCCAGCAGGATGGGACTAGCGGGGAGCACAGATACGCAGTATTTT.

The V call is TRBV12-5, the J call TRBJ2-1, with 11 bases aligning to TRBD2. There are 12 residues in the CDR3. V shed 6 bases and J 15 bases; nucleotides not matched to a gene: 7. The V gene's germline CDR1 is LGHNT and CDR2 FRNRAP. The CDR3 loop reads CASGRRLAGLFF. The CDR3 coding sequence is TGTGCTAGTGGCCGCCGACTAGCGGGATTGTTCTTC.

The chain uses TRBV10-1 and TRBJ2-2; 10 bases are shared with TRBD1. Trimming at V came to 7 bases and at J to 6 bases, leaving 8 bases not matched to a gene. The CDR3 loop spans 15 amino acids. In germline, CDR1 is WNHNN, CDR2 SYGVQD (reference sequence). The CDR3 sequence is CASTLGTGVAGELFF. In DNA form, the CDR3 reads TGCGCCAGCACCCTTGGGACAGGGGTTGCCGGGGAGCTGTTTTTT.

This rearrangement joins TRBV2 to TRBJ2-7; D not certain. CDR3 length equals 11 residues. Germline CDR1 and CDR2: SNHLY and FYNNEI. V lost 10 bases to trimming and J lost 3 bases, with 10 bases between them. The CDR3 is CATHAFYEQYF. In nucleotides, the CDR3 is TGTGCCACCCACGCCTTCTACGAGCAGTACTTC.

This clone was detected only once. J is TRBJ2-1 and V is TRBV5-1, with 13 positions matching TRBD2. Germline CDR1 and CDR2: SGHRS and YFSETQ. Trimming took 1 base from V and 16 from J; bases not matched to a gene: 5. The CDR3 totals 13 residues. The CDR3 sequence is CASSLTSGGELFF. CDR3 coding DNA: TGCGCCAGCAGCTTGACTAGCGGGGGGGAACTTTTCTTC.

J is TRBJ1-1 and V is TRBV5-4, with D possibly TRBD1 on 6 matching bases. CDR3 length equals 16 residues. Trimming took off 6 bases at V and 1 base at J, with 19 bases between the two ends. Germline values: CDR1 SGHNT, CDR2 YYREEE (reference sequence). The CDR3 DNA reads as TGTGCCAGCACTCCCCCCCCCGGGACACGGAACACTGAAGCTTTCTTT. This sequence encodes CASTPPPGTRNTEAFF.

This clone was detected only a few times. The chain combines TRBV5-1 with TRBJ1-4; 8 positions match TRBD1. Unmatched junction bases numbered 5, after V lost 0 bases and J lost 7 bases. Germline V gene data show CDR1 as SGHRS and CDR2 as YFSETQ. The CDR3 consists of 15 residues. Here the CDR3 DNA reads TGCGCCAGCAGCTTGGGCGGACAGGGAGGTGAAAAACTGTTTTTT. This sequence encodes CASSLGGQGGEKLFF.

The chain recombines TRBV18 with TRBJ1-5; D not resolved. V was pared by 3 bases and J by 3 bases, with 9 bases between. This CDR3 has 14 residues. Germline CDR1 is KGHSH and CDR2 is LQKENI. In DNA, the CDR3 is TGTGCCAGCTCACCGTTACAAATCAATCAGCCCCAGCATTTT. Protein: CASSPLQINQPQHF.

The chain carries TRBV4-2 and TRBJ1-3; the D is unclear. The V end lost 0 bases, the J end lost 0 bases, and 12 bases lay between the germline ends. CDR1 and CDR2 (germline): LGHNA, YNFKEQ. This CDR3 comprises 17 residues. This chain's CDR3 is CASSQESTVDSGNTIYF. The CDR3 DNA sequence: TGTGCCAGCAGCCAAGAGTCGACCGTGGACTCTGGAAACACCATATATTTT.

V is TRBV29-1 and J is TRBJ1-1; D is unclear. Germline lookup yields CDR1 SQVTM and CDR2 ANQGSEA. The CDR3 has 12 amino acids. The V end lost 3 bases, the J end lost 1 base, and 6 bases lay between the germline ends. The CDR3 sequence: CSVELPNTEAFF. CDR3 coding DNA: TGCAGCGTTGAGCTCCCGAACACTGAAGCTTTCTTT.

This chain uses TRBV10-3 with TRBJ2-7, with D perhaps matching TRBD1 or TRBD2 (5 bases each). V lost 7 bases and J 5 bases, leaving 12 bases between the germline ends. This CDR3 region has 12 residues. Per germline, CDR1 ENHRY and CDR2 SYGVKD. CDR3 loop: CAIKGGGNEQYF. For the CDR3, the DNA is TGTGCCATCAAAGGTGGGGGAAACGAGCAGTACTTC.

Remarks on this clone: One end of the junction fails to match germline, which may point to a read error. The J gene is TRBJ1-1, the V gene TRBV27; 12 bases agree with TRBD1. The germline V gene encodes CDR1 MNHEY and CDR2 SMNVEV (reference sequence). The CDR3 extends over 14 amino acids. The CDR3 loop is CASSPRGTGGLDTF. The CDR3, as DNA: TGTGCCAGCAGTCCGCGGGGGACAGGGGGCTTGGACACATTT.

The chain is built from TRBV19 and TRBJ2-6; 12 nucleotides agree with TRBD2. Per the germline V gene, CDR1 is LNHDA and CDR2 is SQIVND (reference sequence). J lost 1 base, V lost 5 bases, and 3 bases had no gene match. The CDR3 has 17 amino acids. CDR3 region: CASSGLAGKSGANVLTF. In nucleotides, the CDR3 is TGTGCCAGTAGTGGACTAGCGGGGAAATCTGGGGCCAACGTCCTGACTTTC.

In DNA form, the CDR3 reads TGTGCCAGCTGCCCCCGGGAAGGTGAGACCCAGTACTTC. Its translation is CASCPREGETQYF. The chain carries TRBV12-3 or TRBV12-4 and TRBJ2-5; D possibly corresponds to TRBD2 (5 bases). The V end was cut by 8 bases, the J end by 5 bases, with 15 bases between. This CDR3 has 13 amino acids.

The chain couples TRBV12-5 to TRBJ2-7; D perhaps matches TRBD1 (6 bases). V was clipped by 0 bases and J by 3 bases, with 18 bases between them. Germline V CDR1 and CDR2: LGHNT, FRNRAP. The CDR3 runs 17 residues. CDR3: CASGLVVSQGPHYEQYF. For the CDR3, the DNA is TGTGCTAGTGGTTTGGTCGTCTCACAGGGTCCGCACTACGAGCAGTACTTC.

The chain's CDR3 is CASSTPPGQGRYEQYF. For the CDR3, the DNA is TGCGCCAGCAGCACACCTCCGGGACAGGGGAGGTACGAGCAGTACTTC. This rearrangement joins TRBV5-1 to TRBJ2-7; TRBD1 matches 10 bases. The trim removed 4 bases at V and 4 bases at J, leaving 11 bases unmatched. This CDR3 contains 16 residues. CDR1 and CDR2 (germline): SGHRS, YFSETQ.